This record covers a single TCR beta chain. These data belong to a study of CD8 T cells in Susac syndrome. Trimming removed 2 bases from V and 9 bases from J, with 11 bases in between. The CDR3 length is 13 residues. Reverse transcription of roughly 0.45 to 1 ug RNA was carried out with random hexamers. The amplification used immunoSEQ multiplex PCR on TCR beta CDR3; it spanned 54 Vbeta and 13 Jbeta. TCRdb passed the immunoSEQ multiplex PCR reads through MiXCR, listing each CDR3 protein once. The sample has approximately 190,000 distinct CDR3 sequences, 90% to 95% seen once. CD8+ and CD4+ T cells circulating in blood were sequenced for TCR beta. Those who served as multiple sclerosis controls were treatment-naive patients with stable or active relapsing-remitting disease. TEMRA cells were FACS-enriched, with CD8+ and CD4+ T cells isolated negatively.

The sequenced sample was CD4+ T cells from PBMCs. The TCR was taken from a human donor with multiple sclerosis. The chain carries TRBV12-3 or TRBV12-4 and TRBJ2-1; the D is unclear. The CDR3 nucleotides are TGTGCCAGCAGTTTAAGGCTACTGGGTGAGCAGTTCTTC. This encodes CASSLRLLGEQFF.